This T cell receptor (beta chain) was sequenced in a study of blood T cell repertoires in COVID-19. Trimming took 5 bases from V and 6 from J; bases not matched to a gene: 7. The CDR3 covers 14 residues. Germline V gives CDR1 ENHRY, CDR2 SYGVKD. Method: immunoSEQ multiplex PCR; TCRdb's copy keeps in-frame clones and lacks some. There are approximately 280,000 clones in the sample; around 89% occur only once, and around 4.4% lies in the top ten. This sequence was found in a man aged 35 to 55 with acute or convalescent COVID-19. Sequenced: peripheral blood. V and J are TRBV10-3 and TRBJ2-1; TRBD2 matches 7 bases. CDR3 nucleotide sequence: TGTGCCATCAGTAGCAGGGAGGGGACCAATGAGCAGTTCTTC. As protein: CAISSREGTNEQFF.